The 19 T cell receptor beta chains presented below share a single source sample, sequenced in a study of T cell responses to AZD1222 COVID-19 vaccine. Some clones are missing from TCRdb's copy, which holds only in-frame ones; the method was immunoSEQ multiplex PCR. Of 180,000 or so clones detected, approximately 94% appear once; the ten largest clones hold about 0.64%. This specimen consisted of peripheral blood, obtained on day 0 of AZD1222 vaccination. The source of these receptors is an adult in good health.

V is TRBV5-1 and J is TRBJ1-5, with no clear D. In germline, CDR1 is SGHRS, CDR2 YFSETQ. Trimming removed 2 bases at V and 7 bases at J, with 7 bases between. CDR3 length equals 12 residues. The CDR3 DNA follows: TGCGCCAGCAGCTTCGACGGGCAGCCCCAGCATTTT. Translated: CASSFDGQPQHF.

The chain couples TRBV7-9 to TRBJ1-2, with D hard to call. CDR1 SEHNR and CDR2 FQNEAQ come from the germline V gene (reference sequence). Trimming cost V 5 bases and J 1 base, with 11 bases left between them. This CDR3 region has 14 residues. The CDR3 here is CASSPEQVNYGYTF. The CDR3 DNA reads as TGTGCCAGCAGCCCAGAACAAGTTAACTATGGCTACACCTTC.

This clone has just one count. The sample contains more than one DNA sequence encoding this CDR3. CDR3 region: CASSPGTVNTEAFF. CDR3 DNA: TGCGCCAGCAGCCCCGGGACAGTGAACACTGAAGCTTTCTTT. The V call is TRBV5-1, the J call TRBJ1-1; TRBD1 matches at 7 bases. The CDR3 consists of 14 residues. Germline CDR1 and CDR2: SGHRS and YFSETQ. Trimming at V came to 4 bases and at J to 0 bases, leaving 3 bases not matched to a gene.

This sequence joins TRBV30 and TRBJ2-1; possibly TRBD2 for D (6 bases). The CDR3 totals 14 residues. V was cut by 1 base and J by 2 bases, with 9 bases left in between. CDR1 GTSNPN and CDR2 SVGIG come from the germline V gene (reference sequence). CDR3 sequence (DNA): TGTGCCTGGAGTGGGGGGACTCCCTACAATGAGCAGTTCTTC. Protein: CAWSGGTPYNEQFF.

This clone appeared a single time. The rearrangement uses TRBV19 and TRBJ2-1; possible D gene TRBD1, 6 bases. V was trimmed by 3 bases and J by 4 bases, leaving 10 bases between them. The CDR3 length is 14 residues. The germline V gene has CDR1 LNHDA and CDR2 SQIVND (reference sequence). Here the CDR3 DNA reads TGTGCCAGTAGTATTGGGGGCCCTTACAATGAGCAGTTCTTC. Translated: CASSIGGPYNEQFF.

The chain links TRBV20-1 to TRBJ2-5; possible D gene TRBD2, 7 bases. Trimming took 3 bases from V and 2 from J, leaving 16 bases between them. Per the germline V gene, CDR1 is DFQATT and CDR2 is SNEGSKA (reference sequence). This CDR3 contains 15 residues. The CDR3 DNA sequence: TGCAGTGCTAGTGTGGGGGGGCGCAGGCAAGAGACCCAGTACTTC. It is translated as CSASVGGRRQETQYF.

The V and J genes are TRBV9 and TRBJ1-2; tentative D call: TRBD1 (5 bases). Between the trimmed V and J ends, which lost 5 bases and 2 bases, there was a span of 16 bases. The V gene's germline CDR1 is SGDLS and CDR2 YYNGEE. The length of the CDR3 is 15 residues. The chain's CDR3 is CASSDQGGGNYGYTF. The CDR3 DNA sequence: TGTGCCAGCAGTGATCAGGGTGGTGGGAACTATGGCTACACCTTC.

The CDR3 region has the DNA TGTGCCAGCAGCTTAGTGATATGGGAGAATAGGGATGAGCAGTTCTTC. Translated, it gives CASSLVIWENRDEQFF. This rearrangement joins TRBV7-9 to TRBJ2-1, with D possibly being TRBD2 (5 bases). Germline assignment: CDR1 SEHNR and CDR2 FQNEAQ (reference sequence). The CDR3 is made up of 16 amino acids. V was trimmed by 1 base and J by 8 bases, leaving 18 bases between them.

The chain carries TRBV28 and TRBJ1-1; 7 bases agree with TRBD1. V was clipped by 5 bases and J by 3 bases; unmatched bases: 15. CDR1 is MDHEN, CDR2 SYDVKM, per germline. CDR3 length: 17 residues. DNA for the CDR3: TGTGCCAGCAGTACGGACAGGTTCCCCCTTGAAGACACTGAAGCTTTCTTT. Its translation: CASSTDRFPLEDTEAFF.

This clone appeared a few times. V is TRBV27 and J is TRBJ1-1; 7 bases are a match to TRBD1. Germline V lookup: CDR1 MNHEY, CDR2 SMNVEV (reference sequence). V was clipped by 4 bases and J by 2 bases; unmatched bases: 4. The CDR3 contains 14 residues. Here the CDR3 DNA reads TGTGCCAGCAGTTCTACAGGGGTTAACACTGAAGCTTTCTTT. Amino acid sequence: CASSSTGVNTEAFF.

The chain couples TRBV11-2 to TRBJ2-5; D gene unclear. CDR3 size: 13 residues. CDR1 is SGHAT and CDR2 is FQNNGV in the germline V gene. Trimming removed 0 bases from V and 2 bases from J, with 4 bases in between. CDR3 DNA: TGTGCCAGCAGCTTAGAAATACAAGAGACCCAGTACTTC. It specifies CASSLEIQETQYF.

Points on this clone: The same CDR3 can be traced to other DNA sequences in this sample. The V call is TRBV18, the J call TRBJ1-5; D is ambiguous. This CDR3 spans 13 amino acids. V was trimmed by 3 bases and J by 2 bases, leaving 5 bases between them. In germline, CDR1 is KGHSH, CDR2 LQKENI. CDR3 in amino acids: CASSPQGNQPQHF. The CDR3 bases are TGTGCCAGCTCACCTCAGGGCAATCAGCCCCAGCATTTT.

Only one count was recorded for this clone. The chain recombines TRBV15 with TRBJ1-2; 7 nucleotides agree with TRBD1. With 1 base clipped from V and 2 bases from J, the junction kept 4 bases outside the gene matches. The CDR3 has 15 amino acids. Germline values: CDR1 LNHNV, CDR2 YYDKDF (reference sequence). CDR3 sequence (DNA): TGTGCCACCAGCAGAGCTACAGGGGCCAACTATGGCTACACCTTC. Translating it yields CATSRATGANYGYTF.

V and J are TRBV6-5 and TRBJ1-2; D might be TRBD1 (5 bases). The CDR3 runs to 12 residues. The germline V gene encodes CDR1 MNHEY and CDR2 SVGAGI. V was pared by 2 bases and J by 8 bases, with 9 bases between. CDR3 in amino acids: CASSYGGRGYTF. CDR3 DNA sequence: TGTGCCAGCAGTTACGGGGGGAGGGGCTACACCTTC.

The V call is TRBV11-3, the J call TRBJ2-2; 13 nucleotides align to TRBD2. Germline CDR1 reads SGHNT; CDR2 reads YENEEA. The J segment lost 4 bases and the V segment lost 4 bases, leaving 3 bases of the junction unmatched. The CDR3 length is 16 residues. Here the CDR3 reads CASSSGLAGATGELFF. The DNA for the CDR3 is TGTGCCAGCAGCTCAGGACTAGCGGGAGCCACCGGGGAGCTGTTTTTT.

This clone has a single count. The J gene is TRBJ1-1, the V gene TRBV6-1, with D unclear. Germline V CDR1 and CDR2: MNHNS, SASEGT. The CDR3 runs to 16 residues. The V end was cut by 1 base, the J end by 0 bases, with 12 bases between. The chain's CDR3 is CASSEGGGWMNTEAFF. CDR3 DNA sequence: TGTGCCAGCAGTGAAGGGGGAGGGTGGATGAACACTGAAGCTTTCTTT.

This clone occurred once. The CDR3 spells CASSIGAGANVLTF. In nucleotides, the CDR3 is TGTGCCAGTAGTATAGGAGCTGGGGCCAACGTCCTGACTTTC. V and J are TRBV19 and TRBJ2-6; D remains ambiguous. Germline loops: CDR1 LNHDA, CDR2 SQIVND (reference sequence). The CDR3 loop spans 14 amino acids. V lost 1 base and J lost 2, with 3 bases in between.

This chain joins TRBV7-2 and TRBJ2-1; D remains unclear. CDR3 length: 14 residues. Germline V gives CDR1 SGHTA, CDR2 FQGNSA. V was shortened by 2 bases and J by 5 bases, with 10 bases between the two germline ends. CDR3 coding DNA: TGTGCCAGCAGCTTATTAACCCGAAACAATGAGCAGTTCTTC. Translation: CASSLLTRNNEQFF.

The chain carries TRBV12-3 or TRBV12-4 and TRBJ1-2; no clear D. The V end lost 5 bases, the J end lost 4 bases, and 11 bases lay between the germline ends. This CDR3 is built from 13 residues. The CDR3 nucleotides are TGTGCCAGCAGTCTTTCAGAAATCTATGGCTACACCTTC. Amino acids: CASSLSEIYGYTF.